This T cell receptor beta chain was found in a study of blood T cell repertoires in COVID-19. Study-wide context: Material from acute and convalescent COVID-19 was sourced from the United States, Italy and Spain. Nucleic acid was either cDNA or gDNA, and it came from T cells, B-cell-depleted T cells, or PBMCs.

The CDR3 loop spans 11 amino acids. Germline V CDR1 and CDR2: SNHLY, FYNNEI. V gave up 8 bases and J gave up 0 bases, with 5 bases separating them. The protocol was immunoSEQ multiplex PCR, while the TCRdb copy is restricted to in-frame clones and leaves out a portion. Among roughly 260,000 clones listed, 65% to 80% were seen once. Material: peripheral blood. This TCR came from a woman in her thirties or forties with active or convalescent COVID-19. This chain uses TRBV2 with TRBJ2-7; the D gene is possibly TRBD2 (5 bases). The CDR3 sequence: CASGSSYEQYF. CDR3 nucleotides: TGTGCCAGCGGGAGCTCCTACGAGCAGTACTTC.